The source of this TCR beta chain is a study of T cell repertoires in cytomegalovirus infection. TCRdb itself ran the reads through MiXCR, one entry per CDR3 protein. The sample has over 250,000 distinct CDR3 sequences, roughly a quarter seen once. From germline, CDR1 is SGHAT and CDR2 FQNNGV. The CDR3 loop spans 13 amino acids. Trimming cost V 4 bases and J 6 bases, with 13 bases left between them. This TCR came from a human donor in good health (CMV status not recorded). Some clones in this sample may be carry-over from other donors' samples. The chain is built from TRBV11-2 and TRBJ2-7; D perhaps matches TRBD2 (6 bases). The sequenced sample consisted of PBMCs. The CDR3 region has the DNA TGTGCCAGCAGCTCAGTAGGAGGGAGCGAGCAGTACTTC. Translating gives CASSSVGGSEQYF.